The present entry profiles one T cell receptor (beta chain) with its context. Trimming stripped 6 bases from V and 3 bases from J, with 15 bases between. This CDR3 comprises 15 residues. Germline V lookup: CDR1 PRHDT, CDR2 FYEKMQ (reference sequence). This sample was taken from a study of blood T cell repertoires in COVID-19. Study in general: Sources were T cells, B-cell-depleted T cells, or PBMCs; the material itself was cDNA or gDNA.

Sequencing used immunoSEQ multiplex PCR; TCRdb keeps in-frame clones, though not all of them. The data hold 250,000 or so clones, with approximately 86% observed a single time. The sample comprised peripheral blood. The J gene is TRBJ2-1, the V gene TRBV13; no definite D call. The origin of this receptor is a woman between 55 and 75 years old with active or convalescent COVID-19. In DNA form, the CDR3 reads TGTGCCAGCAGTTCTTTCGGTCAAAACTACAATGAGCAGTTCTTC. Translating gives CASSSFGQNYNEQFF.